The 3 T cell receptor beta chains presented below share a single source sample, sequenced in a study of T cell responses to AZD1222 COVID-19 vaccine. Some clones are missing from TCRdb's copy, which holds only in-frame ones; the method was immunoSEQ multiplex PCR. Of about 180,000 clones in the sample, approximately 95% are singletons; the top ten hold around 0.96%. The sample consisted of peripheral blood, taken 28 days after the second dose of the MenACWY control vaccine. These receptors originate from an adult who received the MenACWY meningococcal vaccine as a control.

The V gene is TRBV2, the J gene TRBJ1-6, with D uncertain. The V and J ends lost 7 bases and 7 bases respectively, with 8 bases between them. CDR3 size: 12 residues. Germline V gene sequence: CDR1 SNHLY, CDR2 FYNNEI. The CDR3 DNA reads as TGTGCCAGCACGTTCACCAATTCACCCCTCCACTTT. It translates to CASTFTNSPLHF.

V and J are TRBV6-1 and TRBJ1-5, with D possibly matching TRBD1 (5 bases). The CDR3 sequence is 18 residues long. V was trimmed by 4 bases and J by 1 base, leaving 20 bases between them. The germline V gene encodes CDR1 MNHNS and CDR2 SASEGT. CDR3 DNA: TGTGCCAGCAGTGTCTCTGGGATGGGGGATATAAGCAATCAGCCCCAGCATTTT. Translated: CASSVSGMGDISNQPQHF.

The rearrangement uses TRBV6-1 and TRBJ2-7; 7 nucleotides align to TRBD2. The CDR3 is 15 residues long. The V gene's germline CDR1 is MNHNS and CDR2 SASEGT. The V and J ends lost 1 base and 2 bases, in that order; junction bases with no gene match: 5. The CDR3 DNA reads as TGTGCCAGCAGTGAAGGCGGGGGTGGGCCCTACGAGCAGTACTTC. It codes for CASSEGGGGPYEQYF.